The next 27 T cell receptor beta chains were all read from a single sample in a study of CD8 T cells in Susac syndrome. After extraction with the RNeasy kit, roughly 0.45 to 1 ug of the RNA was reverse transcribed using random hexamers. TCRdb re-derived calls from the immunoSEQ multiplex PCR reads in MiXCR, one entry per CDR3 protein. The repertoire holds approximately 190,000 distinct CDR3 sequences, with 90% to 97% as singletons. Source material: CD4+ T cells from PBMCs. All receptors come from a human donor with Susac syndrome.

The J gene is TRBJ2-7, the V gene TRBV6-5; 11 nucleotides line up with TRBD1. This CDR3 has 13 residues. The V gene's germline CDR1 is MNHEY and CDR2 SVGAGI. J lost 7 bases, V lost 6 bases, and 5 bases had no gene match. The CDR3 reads CASRDRGRGEQYF. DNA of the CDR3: TGTGCCAGCAGGGACAGGGGGCGAGGGGAGCAGTACTTC.

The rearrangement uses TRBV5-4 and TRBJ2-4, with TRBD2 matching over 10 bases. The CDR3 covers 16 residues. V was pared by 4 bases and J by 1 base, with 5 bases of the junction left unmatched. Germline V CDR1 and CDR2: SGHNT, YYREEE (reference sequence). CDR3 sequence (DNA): TGTGCCAGCAGCCTAAGCGGGGGGGCTGCCAAAAACATTCAGTACTTC. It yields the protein CASSLSGGAAKNIQYF.

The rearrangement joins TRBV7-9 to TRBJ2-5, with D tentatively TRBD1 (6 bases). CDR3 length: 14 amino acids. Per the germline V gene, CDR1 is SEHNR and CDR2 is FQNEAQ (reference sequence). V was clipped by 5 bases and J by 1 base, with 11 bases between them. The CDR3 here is CASSPRRGQETQYF. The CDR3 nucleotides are TGTGCCAGCAGCCCCCGCAGGGGCCAAGAGACCCAGTACTTC.

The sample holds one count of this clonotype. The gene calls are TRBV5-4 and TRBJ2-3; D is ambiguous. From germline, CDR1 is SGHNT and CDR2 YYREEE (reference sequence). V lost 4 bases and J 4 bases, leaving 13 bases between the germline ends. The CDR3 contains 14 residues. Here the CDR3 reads CASSPSVPADTQYF. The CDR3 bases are TGTGCCAGCAGCCCGTCAGTTCCTGCAGATACGCAGTATTTT.

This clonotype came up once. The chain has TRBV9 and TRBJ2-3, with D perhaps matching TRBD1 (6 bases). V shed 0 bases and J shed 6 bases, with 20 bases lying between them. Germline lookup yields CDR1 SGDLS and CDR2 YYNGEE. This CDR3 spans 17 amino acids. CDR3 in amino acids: CASSVGGYRERRDTQYF. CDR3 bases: TGTGCCAGCAGCGTAGGGGGATACAGGGAGAGGCGGGATACGCAGTATTTT.

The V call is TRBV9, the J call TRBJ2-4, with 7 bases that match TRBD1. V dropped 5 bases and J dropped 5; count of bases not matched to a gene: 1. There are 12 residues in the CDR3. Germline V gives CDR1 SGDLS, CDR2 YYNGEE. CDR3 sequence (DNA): TGTGCCAGCAGGGGGACAGAAAACATTCAGTACTTC. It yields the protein CASRGTENIQYF.

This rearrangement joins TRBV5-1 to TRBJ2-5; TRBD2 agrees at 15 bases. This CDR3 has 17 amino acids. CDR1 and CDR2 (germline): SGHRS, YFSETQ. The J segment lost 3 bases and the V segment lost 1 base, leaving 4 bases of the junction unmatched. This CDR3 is CASSLRGLAGGEETQYF. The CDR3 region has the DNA TGCGCCAGCAGCTTGCGAGGACTAGCGGGGGGGGAAGAGACCCAGTACTTC.

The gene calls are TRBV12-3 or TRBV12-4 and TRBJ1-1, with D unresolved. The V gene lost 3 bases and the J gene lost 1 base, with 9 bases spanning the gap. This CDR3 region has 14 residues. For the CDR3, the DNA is TGTGCCAGCAGTTTTCGGGGAACGAACACTGAAGCTTTCTTT. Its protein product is CASSFRGTNTEAFF.

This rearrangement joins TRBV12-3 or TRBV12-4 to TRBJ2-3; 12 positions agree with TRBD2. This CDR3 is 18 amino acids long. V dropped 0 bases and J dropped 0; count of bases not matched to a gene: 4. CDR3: CASSLASTSGGSTDTQYF. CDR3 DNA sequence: TGTGCCAGCAGTTTAGCGTCCACTAGCGGGGGGAGCACAGATACGCAGTATTTT.

CDR3 DNA: TGTGCCAGCAGCTCCCGGCGGGGGGGCGGGGAGCTGTTTTTT. Its protein is CASSSRRGGGELFF. This chain uses TRBV7-3 with TRBJ2-2; 9 nucleotides agree with TRBD2. In germline, CDR1 is SGHTA, CDR2 FQGTGA. J gave up 7 bases and V 4 bases, and 4 bases lay outside the gene matches. The CDR3 has 14 residues.

Written as DNA, the CDR3 is TGTGCCAGCGGCACAGGGGTTGGCACAGATACGCAGTATTTT. Its protein is CASGTGVGTDTQYF. The chain recombines TRBV5-6 with TRBJ2-3, with 7 nucleotides matching TRBD1. Germline V gene lookup returns CDR1 SGHDT and CDR2 YYEEEE. The CDR3 has 14 residues. The trim removed 7 bases at V and 1 base at J, leaving 6 bases unmatched.

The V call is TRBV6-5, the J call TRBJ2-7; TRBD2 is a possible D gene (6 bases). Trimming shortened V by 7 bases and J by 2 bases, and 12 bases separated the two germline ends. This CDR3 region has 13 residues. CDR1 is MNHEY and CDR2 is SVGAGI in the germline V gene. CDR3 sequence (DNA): TGTGCCAGCAAGGGACTGCTTCCCTACGAGCAGTACTTC. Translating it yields CASKGLLPYEQYF.

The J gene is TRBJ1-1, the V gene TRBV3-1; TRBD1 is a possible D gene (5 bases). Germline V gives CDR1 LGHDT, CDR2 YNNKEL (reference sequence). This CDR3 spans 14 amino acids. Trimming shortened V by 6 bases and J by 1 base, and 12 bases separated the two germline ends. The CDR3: CASRTASENTEAFF. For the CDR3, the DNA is TGTGCCAGCAGGACAGCTAGCGAGAACACTGAAGCTTTCTTT.

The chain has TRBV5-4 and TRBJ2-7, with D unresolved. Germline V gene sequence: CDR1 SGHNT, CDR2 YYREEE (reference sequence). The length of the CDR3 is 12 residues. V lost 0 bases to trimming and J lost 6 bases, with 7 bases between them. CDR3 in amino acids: CASSLEAFEQYF. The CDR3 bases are TGTGCCAGCAGCTTGGAGGCCTTCGAGCAGTACTTC.

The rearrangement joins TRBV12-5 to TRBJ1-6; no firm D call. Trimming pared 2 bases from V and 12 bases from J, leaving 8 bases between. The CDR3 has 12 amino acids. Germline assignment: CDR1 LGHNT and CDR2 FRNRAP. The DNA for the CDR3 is TGTGCTAGTGGTTTGTCCCGGGAACCCCTCCACTTT. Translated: CASGLSREPLHF.

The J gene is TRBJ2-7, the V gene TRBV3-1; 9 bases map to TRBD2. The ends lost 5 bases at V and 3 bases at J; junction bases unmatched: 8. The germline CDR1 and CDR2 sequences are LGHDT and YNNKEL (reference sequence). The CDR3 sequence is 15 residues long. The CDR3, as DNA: TGTGCCAGCAGCGCGCCTAGCGGGGTCTACTACGAGCAGTACTTC. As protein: CASSAPSGVYYEQYF.

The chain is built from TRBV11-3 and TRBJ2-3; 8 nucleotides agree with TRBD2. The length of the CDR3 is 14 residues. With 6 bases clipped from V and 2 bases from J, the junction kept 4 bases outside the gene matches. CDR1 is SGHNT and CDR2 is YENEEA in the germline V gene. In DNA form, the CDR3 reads TGTGCCAGCAGTTCAGCGGGGGCCACAGATACGCAGTATTTT. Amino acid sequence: CASSSAGATDTQYF. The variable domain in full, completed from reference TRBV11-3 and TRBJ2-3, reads EAGVVQSPRYKIIEKKQPVAFWCNPISGHNTLYWYLQNLGQGPELLIRYENEEAVDDSQLPKDRFSAERLKGVDSTLKIQPAELGDSAVYLCASSSAGATDTQYFGPGTRLTVL.

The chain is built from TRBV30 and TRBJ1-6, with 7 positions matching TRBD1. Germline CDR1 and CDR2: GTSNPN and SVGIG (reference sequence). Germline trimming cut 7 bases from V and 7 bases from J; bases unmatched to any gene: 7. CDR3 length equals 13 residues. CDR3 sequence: CASQGTVNSPLHF. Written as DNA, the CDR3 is TGTGCCTCTCAAGGGACAGTAAATTCACCCCTCCACTTT.

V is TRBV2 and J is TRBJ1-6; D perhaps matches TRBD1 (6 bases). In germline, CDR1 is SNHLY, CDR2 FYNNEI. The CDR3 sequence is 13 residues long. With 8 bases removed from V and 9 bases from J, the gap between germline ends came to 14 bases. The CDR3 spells CASRRDTPSPLHF. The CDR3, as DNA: TGTGCCAGCCGACGGGACACTCCTTCACCCCTCCACTTT.

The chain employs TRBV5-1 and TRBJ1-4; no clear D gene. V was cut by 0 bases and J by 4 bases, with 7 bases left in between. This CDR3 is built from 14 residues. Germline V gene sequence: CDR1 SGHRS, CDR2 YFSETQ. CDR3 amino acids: CASSLAQHNEKLFF. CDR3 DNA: TGCGCCAGCAGCTTGGCCCAGCATAATGAAAAACTGTTTTTT.

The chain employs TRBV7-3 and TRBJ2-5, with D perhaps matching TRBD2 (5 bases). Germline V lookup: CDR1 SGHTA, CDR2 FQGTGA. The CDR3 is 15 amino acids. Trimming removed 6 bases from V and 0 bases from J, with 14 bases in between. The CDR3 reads CASSTGKEYQETQYF. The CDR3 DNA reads TGTGCCAGCAGTACGGGAAAAGAGTACCAAGAGACCCAGTACTTC.

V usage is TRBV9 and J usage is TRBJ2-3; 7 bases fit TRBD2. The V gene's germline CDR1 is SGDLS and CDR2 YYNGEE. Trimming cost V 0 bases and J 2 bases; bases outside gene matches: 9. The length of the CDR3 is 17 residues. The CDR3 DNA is TGTGCCAGCAGCGTAGGACAGAGCGGGGAACTCACAGATACGCAGTATTTT. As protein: CASSVGQSGELTDTQYF.

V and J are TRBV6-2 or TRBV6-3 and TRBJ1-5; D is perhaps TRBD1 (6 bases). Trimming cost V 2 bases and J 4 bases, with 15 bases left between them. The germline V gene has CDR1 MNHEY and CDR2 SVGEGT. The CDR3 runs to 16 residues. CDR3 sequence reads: CASSYLTGGVNQPQHF. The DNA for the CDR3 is TGTGCCAGCAGTTACCTGACAGGAGGCGTAAATCAGCCCCAGCATTTT.

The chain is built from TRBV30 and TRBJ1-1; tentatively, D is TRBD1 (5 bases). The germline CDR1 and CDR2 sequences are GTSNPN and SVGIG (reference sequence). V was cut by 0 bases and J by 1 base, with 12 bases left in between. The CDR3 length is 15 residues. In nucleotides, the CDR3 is TGTGCCTGGAGTGTAGGGGCTCTGGCGAACACTGAAGCTTTCTTT. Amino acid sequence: CAWSVGALANTEAFF. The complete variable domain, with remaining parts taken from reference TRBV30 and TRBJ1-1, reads SQTIHQWPATLVQPVGSPLSLECTVEGTSNPNLYWYRQAAGRGLQLLFYSVGIGQISSEVPQNLSASRPQDRQFILSSKKLLLSDSGFYLCAWSVGALANTEAFFGQGTRLTVV.

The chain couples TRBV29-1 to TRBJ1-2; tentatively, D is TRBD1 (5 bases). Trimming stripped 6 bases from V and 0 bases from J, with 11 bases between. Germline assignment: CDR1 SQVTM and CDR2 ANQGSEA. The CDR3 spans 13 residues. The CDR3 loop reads CSVETGSNYGYTF. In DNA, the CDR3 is TGCAGCGTCGAAACAGGATCTAACTATGGCTACACCTTC.

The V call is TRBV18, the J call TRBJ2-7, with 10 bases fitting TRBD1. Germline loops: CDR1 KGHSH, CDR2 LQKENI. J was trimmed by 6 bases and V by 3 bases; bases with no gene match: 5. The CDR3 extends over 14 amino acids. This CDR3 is CASSPGTGASEQYF. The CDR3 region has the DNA TGTGCCAGCTCACCCGGGACAGGGGCGAGCGAGCAGTACTTC.

As DNA, the CDR3 is TGTGCCAGCAGCTTACAGGCGTCGGATACGCAGTATTTT. It yields the protein CASSLQASDTQYF. The gene calls are TRBV7-2 and TRBJ2-3; unclear D gene. V was clipped by 2 bases and J by 6 bases, with 9 bases between them. The length of the CDR3 is 13 residues. Germline-derived CDR1 and CDR2 are SGHTA and FQGNSA.